Sequencing of this T cell receptor (beta chain) was carried out in a study of CD8 T cells in ankylosing spondylitis. Study-level results: Matched synovial fluid from ankylosing spondylitis patients was reported to be enriched for disease-linked clones.

In its sample, this clonotype was seen many times. Its specificity is unknown. From the 5' RACE reads, TCRdb called clonotypes with MiXCR, one entry per CDR3 protein. This table has more than 150,000 distinct CDR3 sequences, roughly 18% appearing once. The sequence was obtained from a male donor aged 10-30 years with ankylosing spondylitis or in good health (not recorded which). Specimen: blood, either unsorted or a sorted T cell fraction (not recorded which).

CDR3 DNA: TGTGCCAGTACCCCGACCCATTACAATGAGCAGTTCTTC. It is translated as CASTPTHYNEQFF. V gene TRBV19 combines with J gene TRBJ2-1, with D unresolved. This CDR3 is built from 13 residues. The germline V and J ends were trimmed by 7 bases and 4 bases, with 11 bases remaining between them. Germline CDR1 and CDR2: LNHDA and SQIVND (reference sequence). The full variable domain, its missing parts supplied by reference TRBV19 and TRBJ2-1, is DGGITQSPKYLFRKEGQNVTLSCEQNLNHDAMYWYRQDPGQGLRLIYYSQIVNDFQKGDIAEGYSVSREKKESFPLTVTSAQKNPTAFYLCASTPTHYNEQFFGPGTRLTVL.